The 31 T cell receptor beta chains presented below share a single source sample, sequenced in a study of cytomegalovirus exposure and HLA in healthy donors (dated 2017 in TCRdb). The receptor library was made with the immunoSEQ multiplex PCR assay. For the multiplex PCR, a mixture combining 60 forward primers for TCR Vbeta segments and 13 reverse primers for TCR Jbeta segments was used. Drawn from immuneACCESS, this table holds only the in-frame rearrangements with V and J called that TCRdb kept. Clones are partly lost; checked studies trace under half to an unresolved V gene and leave the rest unexplained. The sample profile shows 110,000 to 150,000 clones; roughly 77% of them were found once. The ten largest make up 3.3% of the sample. The specimen was PBMCs. The receptor source for this set is a man aged 35-49 years in good health and CMV-seronegative.

This chain links TRBV6-4 with TRBJ2-3; TRBD2 is a possible D gene (5 bases). V was pared by 4 bases and J by 7 bases, with 15 bases between. Germline V lookup: CDR1 MRHNA, CDR2 SNTAGT. The CDR3 runs 14 residues. For the CDR3, the DNA is TGTGCCAGCAGTGGGGAGACTACTAGTAATACGCAGTATTTT. Amino acid sequence: CASSGETTSNTQYF.

This chain's CDR3 is CASSFPGQGLLYF. The CDR3 DNA reads as TGTGCCAGCAGTTTCCCGGGACAGGGGCTATTATACTTC. The chain joins TRBV27 to TRBJ2-5; 10 bases are shared with TRBD1. The junction had 9 bases not matched to a gene; V was cut back by 3 bases and J by 14 bases. In germline, CDR1 is MNHEY, CDR2 SMNVEV (reference sequence). The CDR3 loop spans 13 amino acids.

CDR3 loop: CASSSPAGNNEQFF. For the CDR3, the DNA is TGTGCCAGCAGCTCCCCCGCGGGCAACAATGAGCAGTTCTTC. The chain uses TRBV7-3 and TRBJ2-1; the D gene is possibly TRBD2 (5 bases). Germline-derived CDR1 and CDR2 are SGHTA and FQGTGA. Trimming stripped 4 bases from V and 5 bases from J, with 12 bases between. This CDR3 is built from 14 residues.

A few counts support this clone. This chain joins TRBV28 and TRBJ1-2; 9 bases match TRBD1. With 8 bases clipped from V and 7 bases from J, the junction kept 11 bases outside the gene matches. The CDR3 has 14 residues. Germline CDR1 MDHEN, CDR2 SYDVKM. DNA of the CDR3: TGTGCCAGCGCTGACGGACAGGGGTATTGTGGCTACACCTTC. Translating it yields CASADGQGYCGYTF.

V and J are TRBV29-1 and TRBJ2-3; TRBD2 aligns across 11 bases. Per the germline V gene, CDR1 is SQVTM and CDR2 is ANQGSEA. This CDR3 contains 13 residues. The V gene end was trimmed by 8 bases and the J gene end by 2 bases; junction bases not matched to a gene: 3. CDR3 in DNA: TGCAGCCCTAGCGGGGGGAACACAGATACGCAGTATTTT. Translation gives CSPSGGNTDTQYF.

The genes are TRBV7-9 and TRBJ1-2; the match to TRBD1 covers 7 bases. Unmatched junction bases numbered 19, after V lost 4 bases and J lost 5 bases. Germline V gives CDR1 SEHNR, CDR2 FQNEAQ (reference sequence). The CDR3 has 18 residues. CDR3 region: CASSYRGGRGPSVYGYTF. The CDR3 region has the DNA TGTGCCAGCAGCTACCGGGGGGGTAGGGGGCCCTCGGTTTATGGCTACACCTTC.

V and J are TRBV18 and TRBJ1-5; D is uncertain. The germline V and J ends were trimmed by 6 bases and 0 bases, with 6 bases remaining between them. The CDR3 is made up of 13 amino acids. From germline, CDR1 is KGHSH and CDR2 LQKENI. The CDR3, as DNA: TGTGCCAGCTCCGGGGATAGCAATCAGCCCCAGCATTTT. This codes for CASSGDSNQPQHF.

The CDR3 reads CAWSYFMSGNEQYF. In DNA form, the CDR3 reads TGTGCCTGGAGCTACTTCATGTCGGGGAACGAGCAGTACTTC. The chain uses TRBV30 and TRBJ2-7, with a possible D match to TRBD2 (5 bases). Trimming cost V 3 bases and J 5 bases, with 17 bases left between them. Germline CDR1 GTSNPN, CDR2 SVGIG (reference sequence). This CDR3 region has 14 residues.

In DNA form, the CDR3 reads TGTGCCAGCAGCCAAGCTTCCAGGGGATACACCATATATTTT. Protein sequence: CASSQASRGYTIYF. This chain links TRBV14 with TRBJ1-3, with D perhaps TRBD1 (6 bases). Between the trimmed V and J ends, which lost 1 base and 8 bases, there was a span of 12 bases. Germline V CDR1 and CDR2: SGHDN, FVKESK. The length of the CDR3 is 14 residues. Full variable domain (missing parts from reference TRBV14 and TRBJ1-3): EAGVTQFPSHSVIEKGQTVTLRCDPISGHDNLYWYRRVMGKEIKFLLHFVKESKQDESGMPNNRFLAERTGGTYSTLKVQPAELEDSGVYFCASSQASRGYTIYFGEGSWLTVV.

Only a few counts were recorded for this clone. The chain joins TRBV5-4 to TRBJ2-7; 10 nucleotides match TRBD1. CDR3 length: 14 amino acids. Trimming removed 4 bases from V and 5 bases from J; junction bases left unmatched: 6. Germline V gives CDR1 SGHNT, CDR2 YYREEE (reference sequence). CDR3 sequence: CASSKPGQGNEQYF. CDR3 DNA sequence: TGTGCCAGCAGCAAACCGGGACAGGGGAACGAGCAGTACTTC.

The chain combines TRBV19 with TRBJ1-3, with D maybe TRBD1 (6 bases). The CDR3 runs to 16 residues. In germline, CDR1 is LNHDA, CDR2 SQIVND (reference sequence). Trimming shortened V by 4 bases and J by 4 bases, and 17 bases separated the two germline ends. Here the CDR3 reads CASSNNRVAFGNTIYF. The CDR3 region has the DNA TGTGCCAGTAGTAACAACAGGGTTGCATTCGGAAACACCATATATTTT. Full variable domain (outside the CDR3, taken from reference TRBV19 and TRBJ1-3): DGGITQSPKYLFRKEGQNVTLSCEQNLNHDAMYWYRQDPGQGLRLIYYSQIVNDFQKGDIAEGYSVSREKKESFPLTVTSAQKNPTAFYLCASSNNRVAFGNTIYFGEGSWLTVV.

The CDR3 spells CASSRPPGQITYEQYF. As DNA, the CDR3 is TGTGCCAGCAGTAGGCCACCGGGACAGATAACCTACGAGCAGTACTTC. The chain combines TRBV6-6 with TRBJ2-7, with 7 bases fitting TRBD1. CDR3 length equals 16 residues. Germline CDR1 and CDR2: MNHNY and SVGAGI (reference sequence). The V gene end was trimmed by 5 bases and the J gene end by 2 bases; junction bases not matched to a gene: 12.

V is TRBV28 and J is TRBJ2-1; 7 bases match TRBD2. V was clipped by 1 base and J by 6 bases; unmatched bases: 15. CDR3 length equals 18 residues. Germline values: CDR1 MDHEN, CDR2 SYDVKM. In DNA form, the CDR3 reads TGTGCCAGCAGTTTATTAATCCTTCGGGGGAGGGAGGTCAATGAGCAGTTCTTC. Translated: CASSLLILRGREVNEQFF.

The chain carries TRBV28 and TRBJ1-4, with D tentatively TRBD1 (5 bases). Between the trimmed V and J ends, which lost 5 bases and 4 bases, there was a span of 11 bases. This CDR3 is 14 amino acids long. Per germline, CDR1 MDHEN and CDR2 SYDVKM. The CDR3 coding sequence is TGTGCCAGCAGTCCCCCCGGGGGTAATGAAAAACTGTTTTTT. This translates into CASSPPGGNEKLFF.

This clone was detected only once. The chain has TRBV19 and TRBJ1-5; tentative D call: TRBD1 (5 bases). Trimming left V 8 bases short and J 2 bases short, with 16 bases between. The CDR3 is 15 amino acids. Germline CDR1 is LNHDA and CDR2 is SQIVND (reference sequence). The DNA of the CDR3 is TGTGCCAGTTCTACAGGAAGATACGGCAATCAGCCCCAGCATTTT. Residues: CASSTGRYGNQPQHF.

The rearrangement uses TRBV7-2 and TRBJ2-7; D is unclear. This CDR3 contains 16 residues. Germline assignment: CDR1 SGHTA and CDR2 FQGNSA. V was pared by 2 bases and J by 4 bases, with 18 bases between. CDR3 amino acids: CASSLPGLTPPYEQYF. The CDR3 nucleotides are TGTGCCAGCAGCTTACCAGGTTTAACTCCTCCATACGAGCAGTACTTC.

This clone occurred a few times. The chain is built from TRBV4-1 and TRBJ2-7; 8 nucleotides agree with TRBD2. Germline-derived CDR1 and CDR2 are MGHRA and YSYEKL. There are 15 residues in the CDR3. V lost 6 bases and J lost 7; bases outside the gene matches: 14. The CDR3 coding sequence is TGCGCCAGCAGTAAACTGCGGGGGGCGGCGGGGGAGCAGTACTTC. Translating gives CASSKLRGAAGEQYF.

The CDR3 is CSVFLRGSAYEQYF. The CDR3 DNA sequence: TGCAGCGTTTTCCTTCGGGGGAGCGCCTACGAGCAGTACTTC. The genes are TRBV29-1 and TRBJ2-7, with a possible D match to TRBD2 (6 bases). The V gene lost 5 bases and the J gene lost 2 bases, with 16 bases spanning the gap. CDR1 SQVTM and CDR2 ANQGSEA come from the germline V gene. The CDR3 is 14 amino acids.

This chain uses TRBV7-9 with TRBJ1-2, with D hard to call. Germline V gene sequence: CDR1 SEHNR, CDR2 FQNEAQ (reference sequence). The CDR3 sequence is 13 residues long. V was shortened by 7 bases and J by 2 bases, with 11 bases between the two germline ends. CDR3 in DNA: TGTGCCAGCAACCCGGCACAGAACTATGGCTACACCTTC. Residues: CASNPAQNYGYTF.

This clone was observed a few times. J is TRBJ1-2 and V is TRBV7-9, with TRBD1 matching over 7 bases. V lost 1 base, J lost 4 bases, and 6 bases stayed unmatched. Germline V gives CDR1 SEHNR, CDR2 FQNEAQ (reference sequence). The CDR3 length is 15 residues. The CDR3: CASSLEGTEPYGYTF. CDR3 DNA: TGTGCCAGCAGCTTAGAAGGGACAGAGCCCTATGGCTACACCTTC.

J is TRBJ2-3 and V is TRBV5-1, with TRBD2 matching 10 bases. Germline CDR1 and CDR2: SGHRS and YFSETQ. Trimming removed 6 bases from V and 3 bases from J; junction bases left unmatched: 10. The CDR3 runs to 16 residues. CDR3 residues: CASTASSGGTTDTQYF. The CDR3 bases are TGCGCCAGCACCGCGTCTAGCGGGGGCACAACAGATACGCAGTATTTT.

The CDR3 loop is CASSQRDTGTDTQYF. The DNA of the CDR3 is TGCGCCAGCAGCCAACGGGACACCGGCACAGATACGCAGTATTTT. The rearrangement links TRBV4-3 to TRBJ2-3, with D maybe TRBD1 (6 bases). The CDR3 is 15 amino acids. The germline gives CDR1 LGHNA, CDR2 YSLEER. With 2 bases removed from V and 1 base from J, the gap between germline ends came to 10 bases.

This clone was detected only once. V and J are TRBV5-1 and TRBJ2-3, with TRBD1 matching 7 bases. The V gene end was trimmed by 4 bases and the J gene end by 7 bases; junction bases not matched to a gene: 15. The length of the CDR3 is 16 residues. The germline V gene encodes CDR1 SGHRS and CDR2 YFSETQ. Here the CDR3 DNA reads TGCGCCAGCAGCCCGGGACAGACTTTAAGGGGGTATACGCAGTATTTT. Its protein is CASSPGQTLRGYTQYF.

This sequence joins TRBV2 and TRBJ1-1; D not resolved. The CDR3 contains 15 residues. Germline V gene lookup returns CDR1 SNHLY and CDR2 FYNNEI. V was pared by 1 base and J by 6 bases, with 15 bases between. The CDR3 DNA reads TGTGCCAGCAGTGAAGGTAATTATGGGGAGGCTGAAGCTTTCTTT. This gives the protein CASSEGNYGEAEAFF.

The V gene is TRBV7-2, the J gene TRBJ1-5; 8 bases align to TRBD1. The V segment lost 4 bases and the J segment 7 bases; nucleotides outside the gene matches: 9. The germline V gene encodes CDR1 SGHTA and CDR2 FQGNSA. This CDR3 comprises 15 residues. CDR3 sequence: CASSSRTGSVQPQHF. The CDR3 DNA follows: TGTGCCAGCAGCTCGCGGACAGGGTCTGTGCAGCCCCAGCATTTT.

This clone was detected only a few times. The chain is built from TRBV30 and TRBJ2-6; D is possibly TRBD1 (5 bases). There are 13 residues in the CDR3. The V gene lost 4 bases and the J gene lost 2 bases, with 6 bases spanning the gap. CDR1 is GTSNPN, CDR2 SVGIG, per germline (reference sequence). The CDR3 nucleotides read TGTGCCTGGACCAGGGCTGGGGCCAACGTCCTGACTTTC. Amino acids: CAWTRAGANVLTF.

The V call is TRBV11-2, the J call TRBJ1-5; no clear D. V lost 4 bases to trimming and J lost 7 bases, with 11 bases between them. The CDR3 has 13 residues. CDR1 and CDR2 (germline): SGHAT, FQNNGV. Here the CDR3 reads CASSSGPSQPQHF. In nucleotides, the CDR3 is TGTGCCAGCAGCTCAGGCCCATCCCAGCCCCAGCATTTT.

This clone has only a few counts. The chain joins TRBV5-4 to TRBJ1-1; 10 bases match TRBD1. Germline CDR1 SGHNT, CDR2 YYREEE (reference sequence). V was clipped by 2 bases and J by 4 bases; unmatched bases: 11. CDR3 size: 17 residues. The CDR3 sequence is CASSFHDRGREGTEAFF. For the CDR3, the DNA is TGTGCCAGCAGCTTTCATGACAGGGGGCGCGAAGGCACTGAAGCTTTCTTT.

This chain links TRBV4-2 with TRBJ2-5, with TRBD2 as a possible D gene (6 bases). Germline V gene sequence: CDR1 LGHNA, CDR2 YNFKEQ. The CDR3 is 17 residues long. Trimming cost V 1 base and J 2 bases, with 17 bases left between them. CDR3 sequence (DNA): TGTGCCAGCAGCCAAGGGGGAAGAGAAGGAGGGCAAGAGACCCAGTACTTC. Protein sequence: CASSQGGREGGQETQYF.

Points on this clone: The identical CDR3 is also encoded by other nucleotide sequences in the sample. This chain uses TRBV7-8 with TRBJ2-7; 9 bases agree with TRBD1. Germline-derived CDR1 and CDR2 are SGHVS and FQNEAQ. The ends lost 3 bases at V and 3 bases at J; junction bases unmatched: 6. The CDR3 is made up of 15 amino acids. CDR3 bases: TGTGCCAGCAGCTTGGCGGGGACAGGGAACTACGAGCAGTACTTC. Encoded protein: CASSLAGTGNYEQYF.

This chain connects TRBV7-9 to TRBJ1-2, with 10 bases identical to TRBD1. The CDR3 extends over 15 amino acids. V trimming: 2 bases; J trimming: 6 bases; junction bases outside the gene matches: 6. CDR1 and CDR2 from the germline V gene are SEHNR and FQNEAQ (reference sequence). CDR3 in amino acids: CASSLQPGQGHGYTF. CDR3 sequence (DNA): TGTGCCAGCAGCTTACAGCCGGGACAGGGGCATGGCTACACCTTC.